The 8 T cell receptor beta chains below were found in one sample sequenced in a study of T-cell reconstitution after alpha-beta-depleted transplantation in children. During its preparation, the TCRbeta library received unique molecular identifiers. TCRdb reprocessed the PCR reads via MiXCR and lists one record per CDR3 protein. The table shows some 87,000 distinct CDR3 sequences, with about 16% occurring only once. The specimen comprised PBMCs, mostly from graft donor cells, sampled 180 days after TCRalphabeta/CD19-depleted stem cell transplant. The receptors were gathered from a male patient between 2 and 10 years old who had a stem cell transplant for acute lymphoblastic leukemia, so the T cells may come from the graft donor.

The V and J genes are TRBV5-1 and TRBJ2-5, with D uncertain. The CDR3 totals 14 residues. Germline CDR1 SGHRS, CDR2 YFSETQ. Trimming removed 0 bases from V and 5 bases from J, with 11 bases in between. For the CDR3, the DNA is TGCGCCAGCAGCTTGGGGGGTAGATCCGAGACCCAGTACTTC. Its protein is CASSLGGRSETQYF.

In nucleotides, the CDR3 is TGTGCCAGCCTTGACCTGCCTGGGGGCGGCGCAGATACGCAGTATTTT. Translated: CASLDLPGGGADTQYF. The J gene is TRBJ2-3, the V gene TRBV2; possibly TRBD1 for D (6 bases). Germline V CDR1 and CDR2: SNHLY, FYNNEI. The CDR3 runs 16 residues. V was trimmed by 8 bases and J by 4 bases, leaving 22 bases between them.

J is TRBJ1-1 and V is TRBV5-1, with D uncertain. The germline V and J ends were trimmed by 0 bases and 4 bases, with 16 bases remaining between them. This CDR3 has 16 residues. Germline V gene lookup returns CDR1 SGHRS and CDR2 YFSETQ. CDR3 nucleotides: TGCGCCAGCAGCTTGGAGGTAGGACGGGAGGGCACTGAAGCTTTCTTT. It is translated as CASSLEVGREGTEAFF.

The chain combines TRBV7-9 with TRBJ2-7; D may be TRBD2 (7 bases). The germline V and J ends were trimmed by 7 bases and 4 bases, with 17 bases remaining between them. The CDR3 is 14 amino acids. Germline V CDR1 and CDR2: SEHNR, FQNEAQ (reference sequence). CDR3 loop: CASTPGGQIYEQYF. In nucleotides, the CDR3 is TGTGCCAGCACCCCCGGGGGGCAGATATACGAGCAGTACTTC.

This clonotype was counted at least ten times. The chain couples TRBV20-1 to TRBJ1-1, with D possibly being TRBD1 (6 bases). The CDR3 is made up of 14 amino acids. Trimming removed 6 bases at V and 3 bases at J, with 17 bases between. CDR1 is DFQATT and CDR2 is SNEGSKA in the germline V gene (reference sequence). The CDR3 region is CSAQRSYRDTEAFF. CDR3 bases: TGCAGTGCCCAAAGATCCTACAGGGACACTGAAGCTTTCTTT.

This chain connects TRBV10-3 to TRBJ2-6, with D possibly matching TRBD1 (5 bases). Looked up from germline, CDR1 is ENHRY and CDR2 is SYGVKD. The V gene lost 4 bases and the J gene lost 3 bases, with 22 bases spanning the gap. The CDR3 is made up of 19 amino acids. The CDR3 is CAISAWVRVGYSGANVLTF. CDR3 in DNA: TGTGCCATCAGTGCCTGGGTCAGGGTAGGATATAGTGGGGCCAACGTCCTGACTTTC.

The chain employs TRBV6-5 and TRBJ2-1, with D hard to call. Trimming pared 8 bases from V and 9 bases from J, leaving 17 bases between. The CDR3 runs to 13 residues. Germline V gene sequence: CDR1 MNHEY, CDR2 SVGAGI. The CDR3 loop reads CASLSVPWGEQFF. CDR3 in DNA: TGTGCCAGCCTCTCCGTTCCCTGGGGTGAGCAGTTCTTC.

In its sample, this clonotype is medium-sized. V usage is TRBV2 and J usage is TRBJ2-1, with D possibly matching TRBD2 (6 bases). The CDR3 covers 13 residues. CDR1 is SNHLY and CDR2 is FYNNEI in the germline V gene. Trimming shortened V by 7 bases and J by 3 bases, and 10 bases separated the two germline ends. The CDR3 loop reads CASIAGIYNEQFF. The CDR3 coding sequence is TGTGCCAGCATCGCGGGAATCTACAATGAGCAGTTCTTC.